This entry is about one T cell receptor beta chain. Only in-frame clones appear in the TCRdb table, and some are missing; sequencing was by immunoSEQ multiplex PCR. The data contain 110,000 to 150,000 clones, 80% to 95% of them singletons. This entry comes from a study of control samples from healthy donors and cancer patients. The germline V gene has CDR1 LGHNA and CDR2 YSLEER. The V gene lost 4 bases and the J gene lost 4 bases, with 2 bases spanning the gap. The CDR3 has 11 amino acids. This clonotype originated in a man aged 25 to 40 in good health. What was sequenced was blood. The chain couples TRBV4-3 to TRBJ2-1, with D uncertain. CDR3 sequence (DNA): TGCGCCAGCAGCCTATACAATGAGCAGTTCTTC. This sequence encodes CASSLYNEQFF.